This entry is about one T cell receptor beta chain. This record comes from a study of blood T cell repertoires in COVID-19. At the level of the study: Collection of acute and convalescent COVID-19 samples took place in the United States, Italy and Spain. T cells, B-cell-depleted T cells, or PBMCs supplied cDNA or gDNA.

The CDR3 covers 15 residues. Germline V gene sequence: CDR1 LNHDA, CDR2 SQIVND (reference sequence). V was pared by 3 bases and J by 4 bases, with 15 bases between. In the authors' methods: Scientists estimated how many nucleated cells there were by amplifying reference gene primers. Some clones are missing from TCRdb's copy, which holds only in-frame ones; the method was immunoSEQ multiplex PCR. That table gives V, J and clone size, and the DNA gave D and trimming. In the table there are roughly 130,000 clones, 84% of which are singletons. The receptor's source is a woman between 25 and 40 years old who had recovered from COVID-19. The chain couples TRBV19 to TRBJ2-5; the D gene is possibly TRBD1 (6 bases). The sequenced sample consisted of peripheral blood. CDR3 sequence (DNA): TGTGCCAGTAGTATTAGTGGGGGCTGGGGAGAGACCCAGTACTTC. Residues: CASSISGGWGETQYF.